These T cell receptor beta chains were read from a single sample in a study of CD8+ T cells in alopecia areata. Assay used: immunoSEQ multiplex PCR; TCRdb lists only in-frame clones, some missing. The table lists 120,000 to 150,000 clones, about nine tenths of them singletons. The specimen was CD8+ T cells sorted from blood, collected at week 0. Receptors originate from a human donor with alopecia areata. CDR3s include the opening cysteine and the closing phenylalanine or tryptophan. The D gene is left open where the match is weak. Part of the rows lack a size; the others show once, few, many or a class for expanded clones.

>-|TRBJ1-4|-|TRBV9
CASSVQSGGSDEKLFF
TGTGCCAGCAGCGTTCAGTCGGGGGGGTCGGATGAAAAACTGTTTTTT
>-|TRBJ1-1|-|TRBV4-1
CASSQAFETEAFF
TGCGCCAGCAGCCAAGCCTTCGAGACTGAAGCTTTCTTT
>-|TRBJ2-7|-|TRBV12-5
CASGLGMNSYEQYF
TGTGCTAGTGGTTTGGGGATGAACTCCTACGAGCAGTACTTC
>-|TRBJ2-1|-|TRBV7-2
CASSLTINEQFF
TGTGCCAGCAGCCTGACCATCAATGAGCAGTTCTTC
>-|TRBJ1-5|-|TRBV4-1
CASSQDPGRQPQHF
TGCGCCAGCAGCCAAGATCCAGGGCGCCAGCCCCAGCATTTT
>few|TRBJ1-2|-|TRBV27
CASSLKKGTGPNYGYTF
TGTGCCAGCAGTTTAAAGAAGGGAACAGGTCCTAACTATGGCTACACCTTC
>few|TRBJ2-1|-|TRBV7-9
CASSFLSVPDNEQFF
TGTGCCAGCAGCTTTTTGTCGGTACCTGACAATGAGCAGTTCTTC
>-|TRBJ2-7|TRBD2|TRBV27
CASSLLAGALIYEQYF
TGTGCCAGCAGTCTATTGGCGGGAGCCCTTATCTACGAGCAGTACTTC
>-|TRBJ2-7|-|TRBV27
CASSPGLQSSYEQYF
TGTGCCAGCAGCCCGGGACTCCAGAGCTCCTACGAGCAGTACTTC
>-|TRBJ1-1|-|TRBV27
CASSTGNTEAFF
TGTGCCAGCTCGACAGGGAACACTGAAGCTTTCTTT
>-|TRBJ2-7|TRBD1|TRBV29-1
CSVEGGTGRSYEQYF
TGCAGCGTTGAAGGTGGGACAGGGCGCTCCTACGAGCAGTACTTC
>once|TRBJ2-1|-|TRBV30
CAWSLPLHYNEQFF
TGTGCCTGGAGTCTTCCTTTACATTACAATGAGCAGTTCTTC
>-|TRBJ2-7|TRBD2|TRBV4-1
CASSHLGRVPYYEQYF
TGCGCCAGCAGCCACTTAGGGAGGGTCCCCTACTACGAGCAGTACTTC
>few|TRBJ2-7|-|TRBV5-1
CASSLGQDYEQYF
TGCGCCAGCAGCTTGGGGCAGGACTACGAGCAGTACTTC
>-|TRBJ2-7|-|TRBV9
CASSVDGGPSYEQYF
TGTGCCAGCAGCGTAGACGGCGGGCCCTCCTACGAGCAGTACTTC
>-|TRBJ1-3|-|TRBV2
CASRQNLNTIYF
TGTGCCAGCCGGCAGAACCTTAACACCATATATTTT
>-|TRBJ2-7|-|TRBV6-1
CASSEWGGYEQYF
TGTGCCAGCAGTGAATGGGGTGGCTACGAGCAGTACTTC
>-|TRBJ2-7|-|TRBV19
CASSIDATYEQYF
TGTGCCAGTAGTATCGACGCCACCTACGAGCAGTACTTC
>once|TRBJ2-7|-|TRBV30
CAWSVGQGEDEQYF
TGTGCCTGGAGTGTGGGTCAGGGTGAGGACGAGCAGTACTTC
>-|TRBJ2-3|-|TRBV7-6
CASSFEGGSTDTQYF
TGTGCCAGCAGCTTCGAGGGGGGGTCCACAGATACGCAGTATTTT
>-|TRBJ2-7|-|TRBV5-6
CASSLYDFYEQYF
TGTGCCAGCAGCTTATACGATTTCTACGAGCAGTACTTC
>-|TRBJ2-2|-|TRBV27
CASSYLPGQNTGELFF
TGTGCCAGCAGTTATCTACCGGGACAAAACACCGGGGAGCTGTTTTTT
>-|TRBJ2-1|TRBD2|TRBV14
CASSQPPRGTSGTNEQFF
TGTGCCAGCAGCCAACCCCCCAGAGGGACTAGCGGCACCAATGAGCAGTTCTTC
>once|TRBJ2-1|-|TRBV4-2
CASSQDPGTGYNEQFF
TGTGCCAGCAGCCAAGATCCCGGGACCGGCTACAATGAGCAGTTCTTC
>many|TRBJ1-1|-|TRBV6-5
CASSYLGFSEAFF
TGTGCCAGCAGTTACTTAGGGTTCTCTGAAGCTTTCTTT
>-|TRBJ2-7|TRBD2|TRBV7-9
CASSREGDPTYEQYF
TGTGCCAGCAGCCGGGAGGGGGACCCAACCTACGAGCAGTACTTC
>-|TRBJ2-7|-|TRBV9
CASSDTSLSEQYF
TGTGCCAGCAGCGACACTAGTCTCTCCGAGCAGTACTTC
>-|TRBJ1-1|-|TRBV7-9
CASSLSEMNTEAFF
TGTGCCAGCAGCTTATCCGAGATGAACACTGAAGCTTTCTTT
>-|TRBJ1-1|TRBD1|TRBV27
CASSHGQANTEAFF
TGTGCCAGCAGTCACGGACAGGCGAACACTGAAGCTTTCTTT
>-|TRBJ2-5|-|TRBV27
CASSPLERLSQETQYF
TGTGCCAGCAGTCCCTTAGAGCGGCTATCTCAAGAGACCCAGTACTTC
>-|TRBJ2-2|-|TRBV30
CAWSFPGRTGELFF
TGTGCCTGGAGTTTCCCGGGTCGCACCGGGGAGCTGTTTTTT
>-|TRBJ2-1|-|TRBV27
CASSSRADYNEQFF
TGTGCCAGCAGTTCCCGGGCGGATTACAATGAGCAGTTCTTC
>-|TRBJ1-1|-|TRBV5-1
CASSTNTEAFF
TGCGCCAGCAGCACGAACACTGAAGCTTTCTTT
>-|TRBJ1-2|TRBD1|TRBV7-9
CASSSSRTGGDGYTF
TGTGCCAGCAGCTCTTCACGGACAGGGGGAGATGGCTACACCTTC
>-|TRBJ1-2|-|TRBV27
CASSRTAHYGYTF
TGTGCCAGCAGCCGTACAGCCCACTATGGCTACACCTTC
>-|TRBJ1-1|-|TRBV7-8
CASSLGLENTEAFF
TGTGCCAGCAGCTTAGGGCTTGAGAACACTGAAGCTTTCTTT
>-|TRBJ1-1|-|TRBV19
CASSIKGQQNTEAFF
TGTGCCAGTAGTATTAAGGGACAACAGAACACTGAAGCTTTCTTT
>-|TRBJ2-1|-|TRBV4-1
CASSQDLDEQFF
TGCGCCAGCAGCCAAGATTTAGATGAGCAGTTCTTC
>-|TRBJ2-7|-|TRBV7-2
CASSWVGNTYEQYF
TGTGCCAGCAGCTGGGTAGGGAACACCTACGAGCAGTACTTC
>-|TRBJ2-3|-|TRBV27
CASSLYDTPSGTDTQYF
TGTGCCAGCAGTTTATATGACACCCCATCTGGGACAGATACGCAGTATTTT
>-|TRBJ2-3|TRBD2|TRBV7-3
CASSLSGGSTDTQYF
TGTGCCAGCAGCCTTAGCGGGGGGAGCACAGATACGCAGTATTTT
>-|TRBJ2-7|-|TRBV25-1
CASRLGFHEQYF
TGTGCCAGCAGATTGGGATTCCACGAGCAGTACTTC
>-|TRBJ2-7|-|TRBV2
CASSEALQGSTFGEQYF
TGTGCCAGCAGTGAAGCGCTTCAGGGCTCAACGTTTGGCGAGCAGTACTTC
>-|TRBJ2-3|TRBD1|TRBV27
CASSPSGQGSPDTQYF
TGTGCCAGCAGTCCATCGGGACAGGGGTCTCCAGATACGCAGTATTTT
>once|TRBJ2-7|TRBD2|TRBV4-1
CASSQGLAREQYF
TGCGCCAGCAGCCAGGGACTAGCACGGGAGCAGTACTTC
>few|TRBJ2-3|-|TRBV7-9
CASSLGPDTQYF
TGTGCCAGCAGCTTAGGGCCGGATACGCAGTATTTT
>few|TRBJ1-1|-|TRBV5-1
CASSGDTEAFF
TGCGCCAGCAGCGGGGACACTGAAGCTTTCTTT
>once|TRBJ2-7|-|TRBV15
CATSRAGSSYEQYF
TGTGCCACCAGCAGGGCCGGGAGCTCCTACGAGCAGTACTTC
>-|TRBJ1-2|TRBD1|TRBV6-1
CASSEDTGTGGYTF
TGTGCCAGCAGTGAGGATACCGGGACAGGGGGCTACACCTTC
>-|TRBJ2-7|-|TRBV21-1
CASSKDTGTSMSYEQYF
TGTGCCAGCAGCAAAGATACCGGGACTAGCATGTCCTACGAGCAGTACTTC
>-|TRBJ1-2|-|TRBV5-1
CASSLEQEYYGYTF
TGCGCCAGCAGCTTGGAACAGGAGTACTATGGCTACACCTTC
>-|TRBJ1-5|-|TRBV7-6
CASSQTQLRPQHF
TGTGCCAGCAGCCAAACCCAATTGAGACCCCAGCATTTT
>few|TRBJ2-7|-|TRBV7-8
CASSLVGRGYEQYF
TGTGCCAGCAGCTTAGTCGGGAGAGGGTACGAGCAGTACTTC
>-|TRBJ1-2|TRBD1|TRBV29-1
CSVGDREFVHGYTF
TGCAGCGTAGGGGACAGGGAGTTTGTCCATGGCTACACCTTC